This T cell receptor beta chain stems from a study of graft-versus-host responses after intestinal transplantation. Study context: All recipients were transplanted with multivisceral, liver-intestinal, or isolated intestinal grafts. Tacrolimus and steroids were given for around 3 years to all recipients after anti-thymocyte globulin induction.

On this clone itself: Its antigen is undetermined.

Points from the study as a whole: Maximum circulating GvH clone levels tracked with early post-transplant HvG decreases. Recipient-marrow GvH clones were detected, some having first appeared in ileum or blood.

Sequencing used immunoSEQ multiplex PCR; TCRdb keeps in-frame clones, though not all of them. This table has 5,700 or so clones, around 76% appearing once. This CDR3 contains 13 residues. The ends were cut back, 6 bases at V and 5 bases at J, with 8 bases in the middle. In germline, CDR1 is ENHRY, CDR2 SYGVKD. Once graft tissue had been processed, intraepithelial and lamina propria lymphocytes were released. The source was ileum tissue, collected 220 to 240 days after intestinal transplant. J is TRBJ1-6 and V is TRBV10-3; D is ambiguous. The source is a human patient who received an intestinal transplant, so some T cells may come from the graft donor. CDR3 nucleotides: TGTGCCATCAGGACGGAAGATAATTCACCCCTCCACTTT. It translates to CAIRTEDNSPLHF.